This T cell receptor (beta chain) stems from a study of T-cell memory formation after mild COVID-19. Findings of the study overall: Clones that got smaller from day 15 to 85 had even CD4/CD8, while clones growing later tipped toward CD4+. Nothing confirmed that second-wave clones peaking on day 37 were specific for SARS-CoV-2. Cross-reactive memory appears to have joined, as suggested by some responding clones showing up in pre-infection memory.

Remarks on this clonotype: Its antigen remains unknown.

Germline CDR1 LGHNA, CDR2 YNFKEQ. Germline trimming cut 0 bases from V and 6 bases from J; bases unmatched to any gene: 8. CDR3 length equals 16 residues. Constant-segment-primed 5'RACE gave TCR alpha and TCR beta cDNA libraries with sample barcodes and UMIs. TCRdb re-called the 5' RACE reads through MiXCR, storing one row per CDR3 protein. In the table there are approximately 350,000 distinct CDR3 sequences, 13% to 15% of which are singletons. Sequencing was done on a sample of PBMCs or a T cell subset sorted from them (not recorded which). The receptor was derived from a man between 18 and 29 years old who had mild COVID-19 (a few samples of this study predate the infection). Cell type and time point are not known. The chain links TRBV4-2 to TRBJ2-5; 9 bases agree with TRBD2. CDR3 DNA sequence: TGTGCCAGCAGCCAAGATACAGCGGGGGGCATAAAGACCCAGTACTTC. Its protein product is CASSQDTAGGIKTQYF.